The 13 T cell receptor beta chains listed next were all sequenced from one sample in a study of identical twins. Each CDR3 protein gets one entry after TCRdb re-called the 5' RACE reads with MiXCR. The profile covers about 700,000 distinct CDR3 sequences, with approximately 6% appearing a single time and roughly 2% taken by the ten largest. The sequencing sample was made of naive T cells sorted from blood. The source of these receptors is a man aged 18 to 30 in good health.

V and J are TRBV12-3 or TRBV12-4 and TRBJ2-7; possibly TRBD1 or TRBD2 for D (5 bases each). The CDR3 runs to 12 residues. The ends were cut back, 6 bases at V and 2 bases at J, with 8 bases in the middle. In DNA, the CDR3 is TGTGCCAGCAGCATGGGACCCTACGAGCAGTACGTC. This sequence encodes CASSMGPYEQYV.

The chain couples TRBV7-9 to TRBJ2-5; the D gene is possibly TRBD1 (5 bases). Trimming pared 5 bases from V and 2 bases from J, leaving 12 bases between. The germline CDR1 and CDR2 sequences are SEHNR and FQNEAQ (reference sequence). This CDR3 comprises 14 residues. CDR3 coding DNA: TGTGCCAGCAGCCATTATCAGGGACAAGAGACCCAGTACTTC. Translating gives CASSHYQGQETQYF.

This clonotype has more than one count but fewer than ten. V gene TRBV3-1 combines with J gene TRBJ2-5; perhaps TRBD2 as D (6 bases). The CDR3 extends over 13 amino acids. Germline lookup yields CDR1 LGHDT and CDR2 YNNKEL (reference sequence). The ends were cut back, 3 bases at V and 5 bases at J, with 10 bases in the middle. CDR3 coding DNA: TGTGCCAGCAGCCACGGGGCGGGGGAGACCCAGTACTTC. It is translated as CASSHGAGETQYF.

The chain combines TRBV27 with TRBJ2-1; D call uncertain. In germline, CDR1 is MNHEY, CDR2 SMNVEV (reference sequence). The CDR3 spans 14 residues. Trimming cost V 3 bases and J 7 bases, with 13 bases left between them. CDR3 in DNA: TGTGCCAGCAGTTTTGGTACAGACATGAATGAGCAGTTCTTC. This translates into CASSFGTDMNEQFF.

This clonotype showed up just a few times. DNA of the CDR3: TGTGCCAGCAGCCAAGATCGGCTGGGGGAGACCCAGTACTTC. Protein sequence: CASSQDRLGETQYF. The chain uses TRBV4-2 and TRBJ2-5; no reliable D call. Between the trimmed V and J ends, which lost 0 bases and 5 bases, there was a span of 10 bases. CDR3 length equals 14 residues. The V gene's germline CDR1 is LGHNA and CDR2 YNFKEQ.

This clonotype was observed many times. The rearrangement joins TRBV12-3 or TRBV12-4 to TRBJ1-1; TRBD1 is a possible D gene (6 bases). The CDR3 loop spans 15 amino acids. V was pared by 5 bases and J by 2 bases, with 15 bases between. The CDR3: CASSRAGAFNTEAFF. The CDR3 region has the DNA TGTGCCAGCAGTCGGGCAGGGGCTTTCAACACTGAAGCTTTCTTT.

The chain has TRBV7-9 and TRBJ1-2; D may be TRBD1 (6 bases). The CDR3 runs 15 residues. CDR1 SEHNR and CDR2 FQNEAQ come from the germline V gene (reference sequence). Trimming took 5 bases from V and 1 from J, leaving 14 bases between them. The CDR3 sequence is CASSGTGTNNYGYTF. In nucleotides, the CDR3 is TGTGCCAGCAGCGGGACCGGGACAAATAACTATGGCTACACCTTC.

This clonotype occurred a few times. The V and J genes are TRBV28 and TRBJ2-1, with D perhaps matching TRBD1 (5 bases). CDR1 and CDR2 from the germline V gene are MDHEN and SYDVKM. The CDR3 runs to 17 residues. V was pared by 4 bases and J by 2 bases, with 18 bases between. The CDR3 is CASSSLLRKGPYNEQFF. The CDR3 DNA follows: TGTGCCAGCAGTTCCCTTCTCAGGAAGGGGCCCTACAATGAGCAGTTCTTC. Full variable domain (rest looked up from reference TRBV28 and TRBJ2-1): DVKVTQSSRYLVKRTGEKVFLECVQDMDHENMFWYRQDPGLGLRLIYFSYDVKMKEKGDIPEGYSVSREKKERFSLILESASTNQTSMYLCASSSLLRKGPYNEQFFGPGTRLTVL.

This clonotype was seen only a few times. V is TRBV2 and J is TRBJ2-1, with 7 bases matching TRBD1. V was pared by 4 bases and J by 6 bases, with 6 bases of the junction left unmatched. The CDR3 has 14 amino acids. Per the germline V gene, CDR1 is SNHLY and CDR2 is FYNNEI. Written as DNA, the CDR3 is TGTGCCAGCAGTGGCCAGGGGGTCAGCAATGAGCAGTTCTTC. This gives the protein CASSGQGVSNEQFF.

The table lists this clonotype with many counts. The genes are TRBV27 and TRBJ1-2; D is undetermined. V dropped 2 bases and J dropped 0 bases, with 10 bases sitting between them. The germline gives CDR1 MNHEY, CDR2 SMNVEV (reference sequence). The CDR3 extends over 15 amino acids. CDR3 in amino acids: CASSLGRKANYGYTF. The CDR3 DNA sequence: TGTGCCAGCAGTTTAGGCAGGAAAGCTAACTATGGCTACACCTTC.

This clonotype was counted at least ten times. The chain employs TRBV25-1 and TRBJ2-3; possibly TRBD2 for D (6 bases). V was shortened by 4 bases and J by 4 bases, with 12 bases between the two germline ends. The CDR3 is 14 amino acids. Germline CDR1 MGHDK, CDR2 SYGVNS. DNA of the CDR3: TGTGCCAGCAGTGGAGGGGACTCAGCAGATACGCAGTATTTT. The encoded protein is CASSGGDSADTQYF.

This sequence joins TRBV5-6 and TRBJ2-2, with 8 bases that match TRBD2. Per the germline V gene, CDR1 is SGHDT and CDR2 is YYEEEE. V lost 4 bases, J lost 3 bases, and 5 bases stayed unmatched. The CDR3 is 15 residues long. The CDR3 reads CASSDLAGHTGELFF. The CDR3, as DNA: TGTGCCAGCAGCGACCTAGCGGGCCACACCGGGGAGCTGTTTTTT.

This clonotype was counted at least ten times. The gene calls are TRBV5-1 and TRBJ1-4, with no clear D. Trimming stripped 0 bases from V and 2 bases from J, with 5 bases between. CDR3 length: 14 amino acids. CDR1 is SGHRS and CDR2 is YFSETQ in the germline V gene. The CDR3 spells CASSLDLTNEKLFF. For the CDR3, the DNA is TGCGCCAGCAGCTTGGACCTGACTAATGAAAAACTGTTTTTT. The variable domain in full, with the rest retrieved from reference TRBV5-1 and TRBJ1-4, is KAGVTQTPRYLIKTRGQQVTLSCSPISGHRSVSWYQQTPGQGLQFLFEYFSETQRNKGNFPGRFSGRQFSNSRSEMNVSTLELGDSALYLCASSLDLTNEKLFFGSGTQLSVL.